Below are 29 T cell receptor beta chains sequenced from a single sample in a study of T cells expressing NK-cell markers (dated by TCRdb to about 2020). The library was made by 5' RACE. Data came from an Illumina HiSeq 2000. TCRdb reprocessed the reads and assigns one entry to each CDR3 protein sequence, leaving out DNA. The sample table holds 500,000 to 600,000 distinct CDR3 sequences. 3% to 4.5% of the sample comes from the top ten. Sequencing was done on a sample of blood T cells: a sorted CD56 or NKG2C T cell subset, CD4+ or CD8+ T cells, or bulk PBMC T cells (not recorded which). The receptors stem from a young man in good health. Donor details come from another sample of the same person, matched by shared clones.

The chain links TRBV7-8 to TRBJ2-6; TCRdb outputs TRBD1, but without DNA this stays unchecked. Looked up from germline, CDR1 is SGHVS and CDR2 is FQNEAQ. The CDR3 sequence is 16 residues long. CDR3 residues: CASRGQGDPGANVLTF.

This chain uses TRBV9 with TRBJ2-5; there is no DNA to check the TCRdb D call of TRBD2. Germline V gives CDR1 SGDLS, CDR2 YYNGEE. This CDR3 has 16 amino acids. The CDR3 sequence is CASSVVASGPQETQYF. Together with reference TRBV9 and TRBJ2-5, the CDR3 gives the full variable domain: DSGVTQTPKHLITATGQRVTLRCSPRSGDLSVYWYQQSLDQGLQFLIQYYNGEERAKGNILERFSAQQFPDLHSELNLSSLELGDSALYFCASSVVASGPQETQYFGPGTRLLVL.

The rearrangement links TRBV11-3 to TRBJ2-1; no DNA is available, so the TRBD1 call from TCRdb remains unchecked. From germline, CDR1 is SGHNT and CDR2 YENEEA. This CDR3 is 16 amino acids long. The CDR3 protein is CASSPEGTGLYNEQFF.

The V gene is TRBV28, the J gene TRBJ2-5; TCRdb's D call, TRBD1, is unchecked because there is no DNA. This CDR3 spans 12 amino acids. CDR1 MDHEN and CDR2 SYDVKM come from the germline V gene. CDR3: CASSRQLETQYF.

This rearrangement joins TRBV12-3 or TRBV12-4 to TRBJ1-1. This CDR3 is 12 amino acids long. The CDR3 sequence is CASLPGYTEAFF.

This sequence joins TRBV20-1 and TRBJ2-7; TCRdb proposes TRBD2, but this gene call is untestable without DNA. The CDR3 runs 17 residues. CDR1 DFQATT and CDR2 SNEGSKA come from the germline V gene (reference sequence). The CDR3 spells CSARPGLAGAGLYEQYF.

This sequence joins TRBV5-1 and TRBJ2-3; without DNA, the TCRdb call of TRBD2 cannot be checked. Germline V gives CDR1 SGHRS, CDR2 YFSETQ. CDR3 length equals 18 residues. Here the CDR3 reads CASSSRSRSGRLWDTQYF.

This sequence joins TRBV29-1 and TRBJ2-7. Germline lookup yields CDR1 SQVTM and CDR2 ANQGSEA. The CDR3 consists of 13 residues. This CDR3 is CSVGHGGPYEQYF.

The rearrangement joins TRBV20-1 to TRBJ2-3; the TCRdb D gene call, TRBD2, has no DNA to confirm it. The CDR3 has 15 residues. Germline values: CDR1 DFQATT, CDR2 SNEGSKA (reference sequence). CDR3 amino acids: CSALRGLKDTDTQYF.

The genes are TRBV7-6 and TRBJ2-5; TCRdb proposes TRBD1, but this gene call is untestable without DNA. Looked up from germline, CDR1 is SGHVS and CDR2 is FNYEAQ. The CDR3 loop spans 16 amino acids. CDR3 amino acids: CASSSGGGRDQETQYF.

V usage is TRBV7-2 and J usage is TRBJ2-5; the TRBD1 assignment by TCRdb is unverifiable without DNA. The CDR3 covers 16 residues. Germline values: CDR1 SGHTA, CDR2 FQGNSA. CDR3 sequence: CASSFQASGGQDTQYF.

This chain links TRBV12-3 or TRBV12-4 with TRBJ2-7; the D call of TRBD2 rests on TCRdb alone, since no DNA is present to check it. This CDR3 is built from 18 residues. The CDR3 loop is CASSLESSSSGQNYEQYF.

V and J are TRBV20-1 and TRBJ2-5; with no DNA, the TCRdb D assignment of TRBD1 cannot be verified. This CDR3 has 14 amino acids. Per the germline V gene, CDR1 is DFQATT and CDR2 is SNEGSKA (reference sequence). Here the CDR3 reads CSARRGQDRETQYF.

V and J are TRBV20-1 and TRBJ2-7; TCRdb returns TRBD2, unconfirmable since there is no DNA. This CDR3 is 15 amino acids long. The germline CDR1 and CDR2 sequences are DFQATT and SNEGSKA (reference sequence). This chain's CDR3 is CSARDQREGTYEQYF.

The chain is built from TRBV6-5 and TRBJ1-1; the TCRdb call, TRBD1, lacks DNA for checking. CDR3 length: 16 residues. Per the germline V gene, CDR1 is MNHEY and CDR2 is SVGAGI. The CDR3 region is CASSYSTGTGNTEAFF.

This chain connects TRBV10-2 to TRBJ1-5; the TCRdb D gene call, TRBD1, has no DNA to confirm it. This CDR3 region has 13 residues. CDR1 WSHSY and CDR2 SAAADI come from the germline V gene. CDR3 in amino acids: CASQDRGYQPQHF.

The J gene is TRBJ1-3, the V gene TRBV5-1; TCRdb gives TRBD1 as the D gene, but with no DNA this cannot be confirmed. Germline CDR1 reads SGHRS; CDR2 reads YFSETQ. The CDR3 spans 18 residues. The CDR3 sequence is CASSLGLSSGGTGNTIYF. Together with reference TRBV5-1 and TRBJ1-3, the CDR3 gives the full variable domain: KAGVTQTPRYLIKTRGQQVTLSCSPISGHRSVSWYQQTPGQGLQFLFEYFSETQRNKGNFPGRFSGRQFSNSRSEMNVSTLELGDSALYLCASSLGLSSGGTGNTIYFGEGSWLTVV.

The chain is built from TRBV9 and TRBJ2-7. Looked up from germline, CDR1 is SGDLS and CDR2 is YYNGEE. The CDR3 is made up of 14 amino acids. The CDR3: CASSGGRTFYEQYF. The variable domain in full, completed from reference TRBV9 and TRBJ2-7, reads DSGVTQTPKHLITATGQRVTLRCSPRSGDLSVYWYQQSLDQGLQFLIQYYNGEERAKGNILERFSAQQFPDLHSELNLSSLELGDSALYFCASSGGRTFYEQYFGPGTRLTVT.

The chain employs TRBV25-1 and TRBJ2-5; the TRBD2 assignment by TCRdb is unverifiable without DNA. Germline V CDR1 and CDR2: MGHDK, SYGVNS. The CDR3 runs 15 residues. CDR3 amino acids: CASSVLAGVEETQYF.

The chain uses TRBV12-3 or TRBV12-4 and TRBJ2-2; TCRdb outputs TRBD1, but without DNA this stays unchecked. The CDR3 totals 16 residues. The CDR3 is CASRTRTGKNTGELFF.

The chain links TRBV20-1 to TRBJ2-3; TCRdb returns TRBD1, unconfirmable since there is no DNA. The CDR3 spans 14 residues. Per the germline V gene, CDR1 is DFQATT and CDR2 is SNEGSKA (reference sequence). CDR3 residues: CSASLSGWADTQYF.

The rearrangement uses TRBV29-1 and TRBJ2-4; the D call of TRBD1 rests on TCRdb alone, since no DNA is present to check it. This CDR3 is built from 12 residues. From germline, CDR1 is SQVTM and CDR2 ANQGSEA. CDR3: CSVDQGADIQYF.

This CDR3 reads CASLTGGNTEAFF. The chain is built from TRBV6-6 and TRBJ1-1; TCRdb returns TRBD1, unconfirmable since there is no DNA. The CDR3 has 13 amino acids. Germline-derived CDR1 and CDR2 are MNHNY and SVGAGI (reference sequence).

The chain employs TRBV5-1 and TRBJ1-1; TCRdb names TRBD1, which stays unverified in the absence of DNA. Germline V gene lookup returns CDR1 SGHRS and CDR2 YFSETQ. The CDR3 contains 15 residues. CDR3 residues: CASSPSAGKGTEAFF.

CDR3 residues: CSFVSLTQYNEQFF. The chain employs TRBV29-1 and TRBJ2-1; TCRdb gives TRBD1 as the D gene, but with no DNA this cannot be confirmed. Germline CDR1 SQVTM, CDR2 ANQGSEA. The CDR3 has 14 amino acids.

CDR3 in amino acids: CASKRQGVIRDEQYF. V gene TRBV6-5 combines with J gene TRBJ2-7; the D call of TRBD1 rests on TCRdb alone, since no DNA is present to check it. The CDR3 sequence is 15 residues long. CDR1 and CDR2 (germline): MNHEY, SVGAGI.

The chain has TRBV12-3 or TRBV12-4 and TRBJ1-5; TCRdb gives TRBD1 as the D gene, but with no DNA this cannot be confirmed. This CDR3 region has 14 residues. CDR3 sequence reads: CASNKDRRNQPQHF.

V usage is TRBV25-1 and J usage is TRBJ1-1; the D call from TCRdb, TRBD1, cannot be confirmed without DNA. There are 14 residues in the CDR3. Germline values: CDR1 MGHDK, CDR2 SYGVNS. The CDR3 loop reads CASSEYGADTEAFF. The variable domain in full, with the rest retrieved from reference TRBV25-1 and TRBJ1-1, is EADIYQTPRYLVIGTGKKITLECSQTMGHDKMYWYQQDPGMELHLIHYSYGVNSTEKGDLSSESTVSRIRTEHFPLTLESARPSHTSQYLCASSEYGADTEAFFGQGTRLTVV.

The rearrangement uses TRBV12-3 or TRBV12-4 and TRBJ1-5; TCRdb selects TRBD1, and the lack of DNA leaves this call unchecked. The CDR3 loop spans 12 amino acids. The CDR3 reads CASIQPGPVQHF.